This TCR beta chain was profiled in a study of cytomegalovirus exposure and HLA in healthy donors (dated by TCRdb to 2015 to 2018). Background on the whole study: A later analysis indicated that the 130 or so validation repertoires were generated on the platform also employed for the 700 or so repertoires of the first cohort. Along with the roughly 670-subject first cohort, a separate validation cohort of over a hundred different subjects was used. To predict cytomegalovirus infection status, the study brought together high-throughput TCR immunosequencing, statistical association of individual TCRs with disease status, and machine learning. The study was designed to test whether signatures of past pathogen exposure could be identified by cataloging public T cell receptors.

Inclusive of the bounding cysteine and phenylalanine, the CDR3 is 15 residues long. The retained sequence is limited to the CDR3, 45 bases, with the frame set at the first base. Between the V and J ends, shortened by 8 bases and 2 bases respectively, the junction contains 15 bases. The CDR1 and CDR2 encoded by the germline V gene are MNHNS and SASEGT. Results the study describes overall, beyond this receptor: The classifier was reported to diagnose cytomegalovirus status with high specificity and sensitivity in both the original and validation cohorts. In a later analysis, TCRs clustered in the first cohort were found to also tend to co-occur in the 130 or so validation repertoires, with 94% of cluster scores above 0. In vitro tests confirmed that three of the cytomegalovirus-associated TCR beta chains recognize cytomegalovirus antigens. A later analysis lacked HLA typing for the validation cohort, so it scored co-occurrence in that cohort across all 130 or so repertoires. While some public TCRs were present in many individuals, most TCR sequences turned up only very rarely across donors. The study listed approximately 150 TCR beta chains as associated with cytomegalovirus. According to the authors, the approach could potentially be generalized to other disease states and immunological phenotypes.

Donors formed part of the validation cohort, which comprised 120 subjects and was distinct from the first cohort of over 500 subjects. Note on this clone: No antigen is known for it. No qualities accompany the bases; no much larger clone lies one base away.

Libraries were constructed by the immunoSEQ multiplex PCR assay. Per the authors' processing: A statistical classification framework was developed to diagnose cytomegalovirus status using the catalog of TCR beta chain sequences. The clones in this table, taken by TCRdb from immuneACCESS, are in-frame only. Not every clone is retained; where verified, under half of the shortfall comes from an unresolved V gene, and the cause of the rest is unknown. D and trimming were read from the DNA, whereas the V and J calls and clone size are those reported in that table. Within this sample are 120,000 or so clones, with 90% to 97% of them counted one time only. About 1.7% of the sample belongs to the ten largest clones.

Recombination connected TRBV6-1 to TRBJ1-4; the D gene lacks a confident call. This receptor was identified in a man aged 18 to 29 in good health and CMV-seronegative. Sequencing was performed on PBMCs. CDR3 loop: CASDLRPSTNEKLFF. The nucleotides are TGTGCCAGCGACCTCAGGCCTTCCACTAATGAAAAACTGTTTTTT.